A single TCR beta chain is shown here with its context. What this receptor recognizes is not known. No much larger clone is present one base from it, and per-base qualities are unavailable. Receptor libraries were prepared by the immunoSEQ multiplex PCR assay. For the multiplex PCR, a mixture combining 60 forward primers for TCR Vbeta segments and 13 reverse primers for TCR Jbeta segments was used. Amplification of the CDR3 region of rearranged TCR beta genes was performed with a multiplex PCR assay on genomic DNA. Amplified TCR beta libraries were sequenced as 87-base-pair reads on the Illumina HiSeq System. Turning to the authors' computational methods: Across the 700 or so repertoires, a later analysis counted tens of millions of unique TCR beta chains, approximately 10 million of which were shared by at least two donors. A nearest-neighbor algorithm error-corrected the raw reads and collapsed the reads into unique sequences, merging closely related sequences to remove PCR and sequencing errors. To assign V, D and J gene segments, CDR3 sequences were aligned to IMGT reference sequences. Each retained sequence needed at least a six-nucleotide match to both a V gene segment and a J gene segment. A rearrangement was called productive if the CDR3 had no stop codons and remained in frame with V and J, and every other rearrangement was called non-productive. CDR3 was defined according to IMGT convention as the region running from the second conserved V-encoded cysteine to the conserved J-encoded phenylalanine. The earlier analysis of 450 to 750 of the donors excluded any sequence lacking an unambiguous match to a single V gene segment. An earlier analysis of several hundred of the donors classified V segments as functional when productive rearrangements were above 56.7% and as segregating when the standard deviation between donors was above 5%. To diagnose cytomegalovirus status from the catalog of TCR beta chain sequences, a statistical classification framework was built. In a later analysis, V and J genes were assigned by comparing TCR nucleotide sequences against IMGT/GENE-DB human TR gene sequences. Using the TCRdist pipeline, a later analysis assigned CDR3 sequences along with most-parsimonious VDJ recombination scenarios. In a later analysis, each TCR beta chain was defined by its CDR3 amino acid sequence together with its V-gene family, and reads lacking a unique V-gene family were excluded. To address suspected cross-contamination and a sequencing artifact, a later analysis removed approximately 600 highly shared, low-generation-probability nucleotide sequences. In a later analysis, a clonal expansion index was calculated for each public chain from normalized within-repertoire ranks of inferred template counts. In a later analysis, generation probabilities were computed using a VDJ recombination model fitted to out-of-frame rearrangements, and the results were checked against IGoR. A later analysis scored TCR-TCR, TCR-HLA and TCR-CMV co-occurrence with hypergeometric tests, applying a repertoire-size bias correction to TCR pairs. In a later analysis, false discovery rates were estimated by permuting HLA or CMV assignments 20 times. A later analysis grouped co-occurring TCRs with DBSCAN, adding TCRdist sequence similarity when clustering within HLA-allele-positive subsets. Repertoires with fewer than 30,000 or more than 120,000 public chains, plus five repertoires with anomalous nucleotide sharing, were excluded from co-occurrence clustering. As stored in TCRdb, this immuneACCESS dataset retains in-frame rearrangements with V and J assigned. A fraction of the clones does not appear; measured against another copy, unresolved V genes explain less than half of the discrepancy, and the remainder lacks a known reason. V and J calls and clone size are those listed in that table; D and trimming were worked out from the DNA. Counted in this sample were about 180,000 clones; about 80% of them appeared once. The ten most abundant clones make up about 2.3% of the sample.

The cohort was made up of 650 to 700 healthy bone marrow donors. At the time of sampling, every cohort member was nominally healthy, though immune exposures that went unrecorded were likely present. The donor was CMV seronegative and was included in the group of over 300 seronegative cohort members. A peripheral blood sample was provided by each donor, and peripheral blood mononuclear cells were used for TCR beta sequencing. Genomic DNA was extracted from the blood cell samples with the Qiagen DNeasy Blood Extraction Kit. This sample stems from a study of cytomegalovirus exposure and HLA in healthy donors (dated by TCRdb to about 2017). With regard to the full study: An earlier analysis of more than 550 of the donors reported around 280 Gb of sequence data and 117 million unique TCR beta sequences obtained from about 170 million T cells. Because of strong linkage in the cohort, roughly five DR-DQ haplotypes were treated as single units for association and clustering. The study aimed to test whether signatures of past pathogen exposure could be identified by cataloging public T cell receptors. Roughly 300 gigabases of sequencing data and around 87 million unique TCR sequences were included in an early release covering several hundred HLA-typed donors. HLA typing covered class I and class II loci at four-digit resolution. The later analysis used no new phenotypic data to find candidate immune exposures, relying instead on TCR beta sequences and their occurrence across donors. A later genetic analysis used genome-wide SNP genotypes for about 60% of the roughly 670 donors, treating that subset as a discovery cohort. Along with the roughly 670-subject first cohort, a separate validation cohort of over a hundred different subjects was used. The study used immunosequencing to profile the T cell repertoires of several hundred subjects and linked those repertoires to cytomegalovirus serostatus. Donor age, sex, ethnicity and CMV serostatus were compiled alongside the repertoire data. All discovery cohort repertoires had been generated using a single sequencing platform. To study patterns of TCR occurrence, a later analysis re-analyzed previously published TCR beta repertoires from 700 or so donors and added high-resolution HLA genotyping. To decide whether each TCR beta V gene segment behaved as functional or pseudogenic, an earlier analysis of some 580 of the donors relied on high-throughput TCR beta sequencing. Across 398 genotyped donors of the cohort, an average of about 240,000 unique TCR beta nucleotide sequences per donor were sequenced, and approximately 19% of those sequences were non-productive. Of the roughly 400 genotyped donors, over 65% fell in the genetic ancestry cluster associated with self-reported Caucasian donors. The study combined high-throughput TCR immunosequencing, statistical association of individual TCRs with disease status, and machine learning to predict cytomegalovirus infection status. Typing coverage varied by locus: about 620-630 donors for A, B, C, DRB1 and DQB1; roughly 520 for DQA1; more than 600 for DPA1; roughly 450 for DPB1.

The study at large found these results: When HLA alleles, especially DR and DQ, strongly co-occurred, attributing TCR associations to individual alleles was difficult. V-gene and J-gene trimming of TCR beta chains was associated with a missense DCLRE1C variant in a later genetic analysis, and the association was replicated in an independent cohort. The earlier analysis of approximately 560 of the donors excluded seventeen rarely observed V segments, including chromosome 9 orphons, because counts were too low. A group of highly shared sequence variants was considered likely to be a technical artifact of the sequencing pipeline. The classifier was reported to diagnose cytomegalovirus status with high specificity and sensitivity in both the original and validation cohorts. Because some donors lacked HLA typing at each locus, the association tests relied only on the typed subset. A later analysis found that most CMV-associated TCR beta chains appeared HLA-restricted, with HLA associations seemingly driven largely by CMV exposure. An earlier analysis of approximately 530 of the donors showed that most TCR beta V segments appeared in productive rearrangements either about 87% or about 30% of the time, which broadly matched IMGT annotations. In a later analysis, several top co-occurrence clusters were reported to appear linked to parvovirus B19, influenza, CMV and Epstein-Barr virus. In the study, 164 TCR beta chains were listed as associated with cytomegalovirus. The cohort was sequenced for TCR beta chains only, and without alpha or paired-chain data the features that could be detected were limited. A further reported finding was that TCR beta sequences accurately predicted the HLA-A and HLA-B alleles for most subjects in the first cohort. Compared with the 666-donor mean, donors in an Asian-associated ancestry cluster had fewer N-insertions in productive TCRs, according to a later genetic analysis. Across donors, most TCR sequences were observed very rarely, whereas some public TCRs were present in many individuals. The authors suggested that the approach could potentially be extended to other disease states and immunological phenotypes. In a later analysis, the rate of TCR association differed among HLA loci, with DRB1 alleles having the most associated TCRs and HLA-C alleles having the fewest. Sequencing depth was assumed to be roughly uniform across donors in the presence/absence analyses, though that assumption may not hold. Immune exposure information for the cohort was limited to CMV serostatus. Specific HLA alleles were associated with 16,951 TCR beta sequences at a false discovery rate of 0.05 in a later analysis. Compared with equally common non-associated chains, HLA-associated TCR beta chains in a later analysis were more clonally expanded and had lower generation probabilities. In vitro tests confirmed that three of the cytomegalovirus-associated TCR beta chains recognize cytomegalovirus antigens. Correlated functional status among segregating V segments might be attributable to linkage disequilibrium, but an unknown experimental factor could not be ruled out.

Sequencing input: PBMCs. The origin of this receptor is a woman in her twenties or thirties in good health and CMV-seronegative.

In nucleotides, the sequence is TGTGCCAGCACCCTGGGACAGGGCGTCGGGGAGCTGTTTTTT. This gives the protein CASTLGQGVGELFF. The chain is encoded by TRBV6-1 joined to TRBJ2-2, with TRBD1 identical over 9 junction bases. After removal of 7 bases from V and 7 bases from J, the junction retains 7 bases not matched to a gene. In the germline V gene, CDR1 corresponds to MNHNS and CDR2 to SASEGT. Inclusive of the bounding cysteine and phenylalanine, the CDR3 is 14 residues long. Only the CDR3 part of the read is kept: 42 bases, read in frame from the first base.